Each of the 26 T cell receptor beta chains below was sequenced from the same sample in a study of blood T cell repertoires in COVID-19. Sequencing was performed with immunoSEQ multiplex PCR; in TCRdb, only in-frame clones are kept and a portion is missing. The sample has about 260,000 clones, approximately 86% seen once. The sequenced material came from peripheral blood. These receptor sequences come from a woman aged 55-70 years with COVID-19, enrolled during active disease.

The CDR3 reads CASSLNRADRGSGPLHF. The CDR3 region has the DNA TGCGCCAGCAGCCTAAACCGGGCCGATCGCGGCAGCGGACCCCTCCACTTT. The chain has TRBV5-1 and TRBJ1-6; D call uncertain. The V and J ends lost 4 bases and 12 bases respectively, with 26 bases between them. This CDR3 spans 17 amino acids. The germline CDR1 and CDR2 sequences are SGHRS and YFSETQ.

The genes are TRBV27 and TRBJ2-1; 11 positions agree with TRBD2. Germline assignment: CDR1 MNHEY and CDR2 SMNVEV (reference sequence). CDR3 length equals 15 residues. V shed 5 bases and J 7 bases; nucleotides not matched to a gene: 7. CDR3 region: CASSPPGLAANEQFF. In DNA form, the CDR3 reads TGTGCCAGCAGTCCTCCGGGACTAGCGGCTAATGAGCAGTTCTTC.

CDR3 sequence: CAWSYGSNQPQHF. For the CDR3, the DNA is TGTGCCTGGAGTTACGGGAGCAATCAGCCCCAGCATTTT. This chain uses TRBV30 with TRBJ1-5; D gene unclear. Trimming stripped 2 bases from V and 1 base from J, with 6 bases between. Germline lookup yields CDR1 GTSNPN and CDR2 SVGIG (reference sequence). The CDR3 extends over 13 amino acids.

CDR3 sequence (DNA): TGTGCCAGCTCACTAGAGTGGAATCAGCCCCAGCATTTT. This sequence encodes CASSLEWNQPQHF. This chain joins TRBV18 and TRBJ1-5; D is undetermined. CDR1 is KGHSH and CDR2 is LQKENI in the germline V gene. V was clipped by 4 bases and J by 4 bases, with 8 bases between them. The CDR3 extends over 13 amino acids.

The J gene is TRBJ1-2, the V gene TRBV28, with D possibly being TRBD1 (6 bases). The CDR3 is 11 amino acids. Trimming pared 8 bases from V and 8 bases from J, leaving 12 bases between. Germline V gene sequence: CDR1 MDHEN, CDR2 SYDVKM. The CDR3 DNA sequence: TGTGCCAGCGGGACAACGGGGGGCTACACCTTC. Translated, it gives CASGTTGGYTF.

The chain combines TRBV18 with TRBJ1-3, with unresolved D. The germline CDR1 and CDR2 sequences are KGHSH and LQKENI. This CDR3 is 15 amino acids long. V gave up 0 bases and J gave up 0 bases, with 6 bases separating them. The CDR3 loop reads CASSPPRISGNTIYF. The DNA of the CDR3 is TGTGCCAGCTCACCACCCAGGATCTCTGGAAACACCATATATTTT.

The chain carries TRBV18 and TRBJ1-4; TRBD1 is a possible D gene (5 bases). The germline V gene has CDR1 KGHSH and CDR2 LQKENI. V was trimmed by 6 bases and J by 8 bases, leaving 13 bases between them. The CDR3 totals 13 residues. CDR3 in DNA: TGTGCCAGCTCCTCCGAACAGGCGGAAAAACTGTTTTTT. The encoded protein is CASSSEQAEKLFF.

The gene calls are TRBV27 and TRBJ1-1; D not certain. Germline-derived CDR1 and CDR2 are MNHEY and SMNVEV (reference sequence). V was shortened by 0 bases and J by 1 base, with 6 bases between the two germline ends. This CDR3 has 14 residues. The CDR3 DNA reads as TGTGCCAGCAGTTTATCTCGACAGAACACTGAAGCTTTCTTT. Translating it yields CASSLSRQNTEAFF.

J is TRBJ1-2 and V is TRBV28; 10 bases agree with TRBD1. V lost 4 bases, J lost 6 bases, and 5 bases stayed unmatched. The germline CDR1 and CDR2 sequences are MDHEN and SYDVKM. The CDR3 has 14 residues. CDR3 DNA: TGTGCCAGCAGTTCCCTTGGGACAGGGGATGGCTACACCTTC. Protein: CASSSLGTGDGYTF.

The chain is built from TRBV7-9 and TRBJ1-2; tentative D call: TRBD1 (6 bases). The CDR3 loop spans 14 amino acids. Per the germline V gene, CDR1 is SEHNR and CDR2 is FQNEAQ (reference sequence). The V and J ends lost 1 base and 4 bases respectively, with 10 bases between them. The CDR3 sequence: CASSLVAGVYGYTF. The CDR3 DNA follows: TGTGCCAGCAGCTTAGTCGCAGGGGTCTATGGCTACACCTTC.

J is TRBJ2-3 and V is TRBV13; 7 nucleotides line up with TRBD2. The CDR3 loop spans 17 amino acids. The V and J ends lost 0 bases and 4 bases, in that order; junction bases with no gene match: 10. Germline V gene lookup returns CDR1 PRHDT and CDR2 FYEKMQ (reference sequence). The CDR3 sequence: CASSLGLGGSGADTQYF. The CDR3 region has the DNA TGTGCCAGCAGCTTAGGCCTCGGCGGGAGTGGGGCAGATACGCAGTATTTT.

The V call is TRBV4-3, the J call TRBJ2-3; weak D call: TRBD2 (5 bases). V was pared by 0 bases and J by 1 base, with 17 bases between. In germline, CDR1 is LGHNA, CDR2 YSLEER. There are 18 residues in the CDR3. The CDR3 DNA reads TGCGCCAGCAGCCAAGATCTTTCGGGGTCTTACGGCACAGATACGCAGTATTTT. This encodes CASSQDLSGSYGTDTQYF.

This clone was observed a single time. The CDR3: CATSDRQWDQPQHF. CDR3 DNA: TGTGCCACCAGTGATCGACAGTGGGATCAGCCCCAGCATTTT. This chain connects TRBV24-1 to TRBJ1-5, with a tentative D call TRBD1 (5 bases). The CDR3 totals 14 residues. Germline V gives CDR1 KGHDR, CDR2 SFDVKD. The V end was cut by 3 bases, the J end by 5 bases, with 10 bases between.

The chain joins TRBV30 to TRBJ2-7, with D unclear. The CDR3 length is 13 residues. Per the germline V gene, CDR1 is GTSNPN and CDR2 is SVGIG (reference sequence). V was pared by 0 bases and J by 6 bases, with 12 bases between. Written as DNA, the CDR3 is TGTGCCTGGAGTGTAAATGACCTAGGCGAGCAGTACTTC. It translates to CAWSVNDLGEQYF.

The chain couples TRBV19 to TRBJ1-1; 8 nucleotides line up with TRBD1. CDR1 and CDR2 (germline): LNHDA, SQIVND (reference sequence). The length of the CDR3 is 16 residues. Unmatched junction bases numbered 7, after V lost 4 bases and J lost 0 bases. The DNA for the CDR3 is TGTGCCAGTAGTACCCGGACAGGGCCTATGAACACTGAAGCTTTCTTT. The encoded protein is CASSTRTGPMNTEAFF.

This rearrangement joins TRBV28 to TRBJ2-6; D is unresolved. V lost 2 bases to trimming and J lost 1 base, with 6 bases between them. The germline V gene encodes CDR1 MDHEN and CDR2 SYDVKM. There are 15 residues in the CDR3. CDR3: CASSLGQSGANVLTF. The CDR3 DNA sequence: TGTGCCAGCAGTTTAGGGCAGTCTGGGGCCAACGTCCTGACTTTC.

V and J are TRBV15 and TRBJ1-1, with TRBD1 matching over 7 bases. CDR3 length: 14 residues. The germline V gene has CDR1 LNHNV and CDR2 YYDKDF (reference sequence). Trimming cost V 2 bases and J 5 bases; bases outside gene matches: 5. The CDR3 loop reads CATSRIDRDTEAFF. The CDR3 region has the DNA TGTGCCACCAGCAGAATCGACAGGGATACTGAAGCTTTCTTT.

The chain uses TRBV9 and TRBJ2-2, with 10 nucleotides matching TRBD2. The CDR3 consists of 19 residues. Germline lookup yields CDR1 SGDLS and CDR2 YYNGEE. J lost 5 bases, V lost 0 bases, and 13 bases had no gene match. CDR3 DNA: TGTGCCAGCAGCGTAGTTAGCGGGAGGCCGCGGGGAGGGACCGGGGAGCTGTTTTTT. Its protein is CASSVVSGRPRGGTGELFF.

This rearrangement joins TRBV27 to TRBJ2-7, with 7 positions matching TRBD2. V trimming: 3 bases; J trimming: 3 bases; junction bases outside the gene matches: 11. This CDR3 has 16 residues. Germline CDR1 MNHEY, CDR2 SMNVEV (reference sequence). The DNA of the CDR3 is TGTGCCAGCAGTTTTGGGGTTGGGCGGGAGTTCTACGAGCAGTACTTC. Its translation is CASSFGVGREFYEQYF.

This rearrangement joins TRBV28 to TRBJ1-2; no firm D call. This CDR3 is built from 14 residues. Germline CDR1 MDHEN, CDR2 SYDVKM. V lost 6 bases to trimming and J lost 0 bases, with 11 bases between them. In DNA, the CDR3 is TGTGCCAGCAGACCCGAGTTTCCTAACTATGGCTACACCTTC. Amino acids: CASRPEFPNYGYTF.

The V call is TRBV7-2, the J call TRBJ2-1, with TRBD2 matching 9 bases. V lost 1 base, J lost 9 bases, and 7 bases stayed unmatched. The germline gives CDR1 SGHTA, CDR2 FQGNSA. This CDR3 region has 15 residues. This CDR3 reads CASSLVRLAGSEQFF. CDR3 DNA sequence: TGTGCCAGCAGCTTAGTTCGTCTAGCGGGAAGTGAGCAGTTCTTC. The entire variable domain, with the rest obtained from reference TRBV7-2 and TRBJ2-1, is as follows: GAGVSQSPSNKVTEKGKDVELRCDPISGHTALYWYRQSLGQGLEFLIYFQGNSAPDKSGLPSDRFSAERTGGSVSTLTIQRTQQEDSAVYLCASSLVRLAGSEQFFGPGTRLTVL.

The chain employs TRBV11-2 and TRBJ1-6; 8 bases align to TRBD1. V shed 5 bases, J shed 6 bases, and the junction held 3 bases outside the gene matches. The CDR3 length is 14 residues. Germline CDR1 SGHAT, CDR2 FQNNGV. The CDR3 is CASSLQGANSPLHF. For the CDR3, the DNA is TGTGCCAGCAGCCTTCAGGGGGCTAATTCACCCCTCCACTTT.

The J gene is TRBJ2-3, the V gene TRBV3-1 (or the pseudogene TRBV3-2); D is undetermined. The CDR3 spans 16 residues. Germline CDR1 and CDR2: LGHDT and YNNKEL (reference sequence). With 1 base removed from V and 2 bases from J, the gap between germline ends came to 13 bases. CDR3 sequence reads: CASSQVRGELTDTQYF. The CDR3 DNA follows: TGTGCCAGCAGCCAAGTTCGAGGAGAACTCACAGATACGCAGTATTTT.

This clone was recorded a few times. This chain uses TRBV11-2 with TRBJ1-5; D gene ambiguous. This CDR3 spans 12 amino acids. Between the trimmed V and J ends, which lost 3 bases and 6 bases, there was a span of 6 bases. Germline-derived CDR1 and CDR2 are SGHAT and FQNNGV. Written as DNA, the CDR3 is TGTGCCAGCAGCTTGGGGAGTCAGCCCCAGCATTTT. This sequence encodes CASSLGSQPQHF.

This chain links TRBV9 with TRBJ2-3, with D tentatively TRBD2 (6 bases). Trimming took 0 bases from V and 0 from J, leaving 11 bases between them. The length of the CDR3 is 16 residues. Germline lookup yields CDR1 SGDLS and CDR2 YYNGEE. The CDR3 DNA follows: TGTGCCAGCAGCGTAGATCCGGGAGTGAGCACAGATACGCAGTATTTT. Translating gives CASSVDPGVSTDTQYF.

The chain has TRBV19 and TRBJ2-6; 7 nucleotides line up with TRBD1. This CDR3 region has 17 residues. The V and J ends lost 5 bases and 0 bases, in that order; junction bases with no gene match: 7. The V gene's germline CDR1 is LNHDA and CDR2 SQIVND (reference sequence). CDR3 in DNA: TGTGCCAGTAGTCGACAGGGCATTTTCTCTGGGGCCAACGTCCTGACTTTC. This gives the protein CASSRQGIFSGANVLTF.